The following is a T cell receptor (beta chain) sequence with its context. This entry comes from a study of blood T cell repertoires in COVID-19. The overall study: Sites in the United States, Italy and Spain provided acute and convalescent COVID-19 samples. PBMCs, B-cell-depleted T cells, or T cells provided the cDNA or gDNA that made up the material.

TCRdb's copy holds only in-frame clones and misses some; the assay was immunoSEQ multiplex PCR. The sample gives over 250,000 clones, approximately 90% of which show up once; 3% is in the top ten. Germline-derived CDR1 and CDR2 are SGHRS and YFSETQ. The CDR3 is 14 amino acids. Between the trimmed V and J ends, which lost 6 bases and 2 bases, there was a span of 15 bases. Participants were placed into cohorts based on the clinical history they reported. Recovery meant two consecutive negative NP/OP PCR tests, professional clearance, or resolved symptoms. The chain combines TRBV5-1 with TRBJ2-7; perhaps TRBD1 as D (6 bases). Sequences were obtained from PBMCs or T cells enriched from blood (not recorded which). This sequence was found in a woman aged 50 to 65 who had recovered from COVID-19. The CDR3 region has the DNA TGCGCCAGCACTCCGGGACAAGGAGCCTACGAGCAGTACTTC. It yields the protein CASTPGQGAYEQYF.